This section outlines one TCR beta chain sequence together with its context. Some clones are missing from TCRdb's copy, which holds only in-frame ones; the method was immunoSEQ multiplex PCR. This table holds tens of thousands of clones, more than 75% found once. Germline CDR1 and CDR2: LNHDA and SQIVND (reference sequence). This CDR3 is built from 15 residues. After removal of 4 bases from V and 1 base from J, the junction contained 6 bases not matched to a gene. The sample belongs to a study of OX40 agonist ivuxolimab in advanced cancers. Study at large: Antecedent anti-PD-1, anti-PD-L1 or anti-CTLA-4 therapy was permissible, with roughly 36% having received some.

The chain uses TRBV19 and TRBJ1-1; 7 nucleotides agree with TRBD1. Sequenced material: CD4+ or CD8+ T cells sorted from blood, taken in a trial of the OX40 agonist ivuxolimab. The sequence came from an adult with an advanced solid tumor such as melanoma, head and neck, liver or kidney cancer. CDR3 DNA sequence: TGTGCCAGTAGTAGACAGACAGGGCCGAACACTGAAGCTTTCTTT. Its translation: CASSRQTGPNTEAFF.